This T cell receptor beta chain was observed in a study of cytomegalovirus exposure and HLA in healthy donors. Study details: Across more than 350 genotyped donors, approximately 81% landed in the Caucasian-associated ancestry cluster. Whole-study results and caveats: The sole available immune exposure information was CMV serostatus.

The PCR contained 60 Vbeta and 13 Jbeta primers. Original analysis: An analysis performed later counted 60 million to 90 million unique TCR beta chains (roughly 11 million of them shared). The table came from immunoSEQ multiplex PCR; TCRdb's copy has only in-frame clones and leaves some out. That table supplies the V and J calls and clone size; D and trimming were determined from the DNA. Of some 99,000 clones listed, approximately 76% are singletons. The V and J ends lost 3 bases and 0 bases respectively, with 5 bases between them. CDR1 is LGHNA and CDR2 is YSLEER in the germline V gene. The CDR3 covers 14 residues. Details on this clone: What it binds is unknown.

The V and J genes are TRBV4-3 and TRBJ1-4; D remains ambiguous. Sequencing was performed on PBMCs. The sequence came from a man between 35 and 55 years old in good health and CMV-seronegative. CDR3 sequence (DNA): TGCGCCAGCAGCCATGCAGCAACTAATGAAAAACTGTTTTTT. Residues: CASSHAATNEKLFF.